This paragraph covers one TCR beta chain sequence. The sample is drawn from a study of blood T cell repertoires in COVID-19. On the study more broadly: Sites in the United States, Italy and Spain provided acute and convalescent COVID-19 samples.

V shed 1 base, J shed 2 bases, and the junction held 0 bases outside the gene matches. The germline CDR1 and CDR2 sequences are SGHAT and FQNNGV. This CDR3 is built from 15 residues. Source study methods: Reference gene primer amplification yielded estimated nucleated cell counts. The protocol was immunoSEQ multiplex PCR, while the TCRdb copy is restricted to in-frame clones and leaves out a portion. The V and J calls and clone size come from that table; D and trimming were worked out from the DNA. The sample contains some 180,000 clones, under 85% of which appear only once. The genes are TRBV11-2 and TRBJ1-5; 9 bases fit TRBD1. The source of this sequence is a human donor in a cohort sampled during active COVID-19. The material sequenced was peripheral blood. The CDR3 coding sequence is TGTGCCAGCAGCTTAGGGACAGGGGGCAATCAGCCCCAGCATTTT. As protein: CASSLGTGGNQPQHF.